Listed below are T cell receptor beta chains from one sample, sequenced in a study of beta chain features in type 1 diabetes. Profiling relied on immunoSEQ multiplex PCR, and the TCRdb table lists in-frame clones only, not all of them. This table has some 640,000 clones, over 12% appearing once. The sequenced sample consisted of naive CD4+ T cells from blood. Receptors originate from a man younger than 35 with type 1 diabetes. CDR3s leave out the opening cysteine and the closing phenylalanine or tryptophan. Clone sizes are given selectively: once, few, many, or a class where the clone is expanded.

size	V	J	CDR3
few	TRBV30	TRBJ2-7	AWSDGEQY
.	TRBV30	TRBJ2-7	AWNRVGGYEQY
.	TRBV29-1	TRBJ1-1	SVGREVNTEAF
.	TRBV7-9	TRBJ2-7	ASSEGQGAKYEQY
.	TRBV5-1	TRBJ2-7	ASSPLTGVPYEQY
.	TRBV28	TRBJ2-7	ASRAPGGLYEQY
few	TRBV28	TRBJ2-5	ASSFSGGALQETQY
few	TRBV30	TRBJ1-4	AWGDRAITTNEKLF
.	TRBV28	TRBJ1-2	ASNSAGGDYGYT
few	TRBV7-2	TRBJ2-5	ASSLARLAGQETQY
.	TRBV10-2	TRBJ2-5	ASSKDPLLAQY
.	TRBV2	TRBJ2-2	ASRGPGELF
.	TRBV15	TRBJ2-3	ATSRDPPGLAVSDTQY
.	TRBV2	TRBJ2-3	ASRQDRTDTQY
.	TRBV7-9	TRBJ1-1	ASSYRDRNTEAF
.	TRBV7-2	TRBJ1-1	ASSYTGATEAF
few	TRBV7-9	TRBJ2-5	ASSLGTVAGQVKETQY
.	TRBV19	TRBJ2-5	ASSTLQTQETQY
few	TRBV29-1	TRBJ2-7	SARTSGSESSYEQY
many	TRBV7-9	TRBJ2-1	ASSSPAGLGNEQF
few	TRBV30	TRBJ1-3	AWSQISGNTIY
.	TRBV18	TRBJ1-1	ASSPIPAGRTEAF
.	TRBV30	TRBJ2-7	AWLRDYGEQY
.	TRBV30	TRBJ2-5	ARAGTPETQY
many	TRBV14	TRBJ2-1	ASSPRQGSRNEQF
few	TRBV4-3	TRBJ2-7	ASSQEREGHSYEQY
.	TRBV2	TRBJ2-7	ASSEGDITYEQY
few	TRBV2	TRBJ2-1	ASSAEDSVYSEQF
few	TRBV29-1	TRBJ2-3	SVDGASTDTQY
few	TRBV18	TRBJ1-5	ASSPGQANQPQH
.	TRBV5-1	TRBJ2-1	ASSQTGTDEQF
few	TRBV5-1	TRBJ2-1	ASSLAPGLAGANEQF
few	TRBV5-1	TRBJ2-7	ASSFGQGSDEQY
few	TRBV29-1	TRBJ2-2	SVEDPGQGGTGELF
.	TRBV7-3	TRBJ1-2	ASSLTPGSWDGYT
few	TRBV7-2	TRBJ2-3	ASSLEPAGTDTQY
few	TRBV6-1	TRBJ2-7	ASSPTGTNSYEQY
few	TRBV19	TRBJ2-7	ASSSRPSYEQY
.	TRBV10-3	TRBJ2-7	AITGGVEQY
.	TRBV10-3	TRBJ1-2	AISGRGGDYGYT
.	TRBV25-1	TRBJ2-7	ASSEGGGTYEQY
.	TRBV6-5	TRBJ2-7	ASSSSPGTGKREQY
.	TRBV30	TRBJ1-1	AWSDRVSEAF
.	TRBV12-5	TRBJ2-5	ASSRGVQETQY
.	TRBV7-8	TRBJ1-2	ASSPRDAGYGYT
once	TRBV5-1	TRBJ1-1	ASSTLESSRMNTEAF
many	TRBV14	TRBJ2-1	ASSQGQGSYNEQF
.	TRBV6-6	TRBJ1-3	ASSPDRGNTIY
.	TRBV6-5	TRBJ2-7	ASSYSRNHYEQY
few	TRBV6-5	TRBJ2-7	ASRTTSYEQY
.	TRBV10-1	TRBJ2-3	ASSESYAGGGTQY
few	TRBV7-2	TRBJ2-1	ASSPRDRVSDEQF
few	TRBV29-1	TRBJ1-1	SVSDRVNTEAF
few	TRBV15	TRBJ1-2	ATFSWGSRESGDGYT
.	TRBV19	TRBJ2-7	ATRHGQGANEQY
.	TRBV18	TRBJ1-1	ASSPGGNTEAF
.	TRBV5-4	TRBJ2-4	ASSIDEFGIQY
.	TRBV30	TRBJ1-1	AWELNTEAF
few	TRBV2	TRBJ2-5	ASKAGRVLSETQY